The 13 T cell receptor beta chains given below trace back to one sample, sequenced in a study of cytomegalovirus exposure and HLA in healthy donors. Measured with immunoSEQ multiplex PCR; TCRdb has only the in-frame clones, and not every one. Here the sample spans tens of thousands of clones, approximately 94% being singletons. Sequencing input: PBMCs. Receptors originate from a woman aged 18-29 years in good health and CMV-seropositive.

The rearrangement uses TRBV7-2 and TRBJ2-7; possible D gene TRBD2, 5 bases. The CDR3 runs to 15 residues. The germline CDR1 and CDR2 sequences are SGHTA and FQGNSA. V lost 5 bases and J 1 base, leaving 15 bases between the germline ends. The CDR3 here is CASSPRSGGSYEQYF. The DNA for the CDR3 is TGTGCCAGCAGCCCCAGGAGCGGAGGTTCCTACGAGCAGTACTTC.

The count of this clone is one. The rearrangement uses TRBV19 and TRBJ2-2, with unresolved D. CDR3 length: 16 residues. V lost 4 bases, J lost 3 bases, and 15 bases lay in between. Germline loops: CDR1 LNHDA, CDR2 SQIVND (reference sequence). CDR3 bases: TGTGCCAGTAGTACATACCTCGACAAATACACCGGGGAGCTGTTTTTT. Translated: CASSTYLDKYTGELFF.

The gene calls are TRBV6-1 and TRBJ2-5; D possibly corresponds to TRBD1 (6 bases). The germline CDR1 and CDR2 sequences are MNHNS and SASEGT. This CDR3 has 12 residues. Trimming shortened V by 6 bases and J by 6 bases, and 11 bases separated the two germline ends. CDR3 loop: CASRLQGQTQYF. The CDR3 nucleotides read TGTGCCAGCAGGTTACAGGGCCAGACCCAGTACTTC.

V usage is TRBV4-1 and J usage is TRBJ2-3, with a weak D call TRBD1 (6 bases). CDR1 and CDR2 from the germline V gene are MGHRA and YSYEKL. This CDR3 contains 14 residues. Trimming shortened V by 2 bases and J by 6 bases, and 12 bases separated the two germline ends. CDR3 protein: CASSQSNRVDTQYF. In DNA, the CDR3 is TGCGCCAGCAGCCAATCGAACAGGGTGGATACGCAGTATTTT.

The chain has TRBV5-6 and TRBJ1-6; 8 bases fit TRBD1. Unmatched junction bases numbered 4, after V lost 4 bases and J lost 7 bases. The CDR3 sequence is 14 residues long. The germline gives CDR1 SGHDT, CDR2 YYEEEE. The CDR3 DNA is TGTGCCAGCAGCCACCGGGACAGGAATTCACCCCTCCACTTT. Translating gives CASSHRDRNSPLHF.

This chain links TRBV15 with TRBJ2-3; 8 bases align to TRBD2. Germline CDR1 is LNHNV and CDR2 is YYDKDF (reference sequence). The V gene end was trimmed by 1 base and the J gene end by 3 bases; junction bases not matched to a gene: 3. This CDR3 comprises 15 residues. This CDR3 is CATSRGAGATDTQYF. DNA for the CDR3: TGTGCCACCAGCAGAGGAGCGGGGGCGACAGATACGCAGTATTTT. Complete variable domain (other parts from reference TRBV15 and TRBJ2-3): DAMVIQNPRYQVTQFGKPVTLSCSQTLNHNVMYWYQQKSSQAPKLLFHYYDKDFNNEADTPDNFQSRRPNTSFCFLDIRSPGLGDTAMYLCATSRGAGATDTQYFGPGTRLTVL.

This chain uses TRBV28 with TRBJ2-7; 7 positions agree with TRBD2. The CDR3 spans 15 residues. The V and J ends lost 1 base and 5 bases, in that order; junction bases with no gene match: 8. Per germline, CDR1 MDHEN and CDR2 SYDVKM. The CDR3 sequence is CASSLSTGGLHEQYF. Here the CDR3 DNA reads TGTGCCAGCAGTTTATCGACGGGAGGATTGCACGAGCAGTACTTC.

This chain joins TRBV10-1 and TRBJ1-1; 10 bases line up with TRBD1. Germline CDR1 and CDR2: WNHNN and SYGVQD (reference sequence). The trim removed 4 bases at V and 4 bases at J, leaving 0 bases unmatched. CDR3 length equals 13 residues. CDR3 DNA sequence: TGCGCCAGCAGTGGGGACAGGGGCACTGAAGCTTTCTTT. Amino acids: CASSGDRGTEAFF.

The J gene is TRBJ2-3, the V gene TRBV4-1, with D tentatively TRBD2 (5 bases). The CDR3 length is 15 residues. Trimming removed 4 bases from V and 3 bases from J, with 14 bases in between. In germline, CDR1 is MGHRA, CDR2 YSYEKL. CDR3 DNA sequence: TGCGCCAGCAGCCTAGAGCTCCGGGGAACAGATACGCAGTATTTT. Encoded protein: CASSLELRGTDTQYF.

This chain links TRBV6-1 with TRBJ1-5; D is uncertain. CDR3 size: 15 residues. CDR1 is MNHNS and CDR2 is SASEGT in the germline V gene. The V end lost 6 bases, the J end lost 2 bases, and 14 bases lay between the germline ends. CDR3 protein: CASSDYRAGNQPQHF. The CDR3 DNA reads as TGTGCCAGCAGCGACTACAGAGCGGGCAATCAGCCCCAGCATTTT.

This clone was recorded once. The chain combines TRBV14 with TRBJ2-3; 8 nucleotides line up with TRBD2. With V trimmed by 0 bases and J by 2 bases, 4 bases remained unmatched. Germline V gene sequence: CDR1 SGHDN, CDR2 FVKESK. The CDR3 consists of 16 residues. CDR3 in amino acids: CASSQDLGGATDTQYF. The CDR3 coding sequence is TGTGCCAGCAGCCAAGATCTCGGGGGGGCCACAGATACGCAGTATTTT.

The CDR3 bases are TGCGCCAGCAGTGGGGGACAGGTATCGTACGAGCAGTACTTC. Protein sequence: CASSGGQVSYEQYF. V and J are TRBV10-2 and TRBJ2-7; TRBD1 aligns across 8 bases. CDR3 length equals 14 residues. Per germline, CDR1 WSHSY and CDR2 SAAADI. After removal of 4 bases from V and 4 bases from J, the junction contained 6 bases not matched to a gene.

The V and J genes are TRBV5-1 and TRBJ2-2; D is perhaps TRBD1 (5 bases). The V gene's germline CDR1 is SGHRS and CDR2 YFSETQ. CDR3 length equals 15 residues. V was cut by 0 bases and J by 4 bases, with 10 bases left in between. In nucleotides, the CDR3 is TGCGCCAGCAGCTTGGGCAGGGTTACCACCGGGGAGCTGTTTTTT. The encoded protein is CASSLGRVTTGELFF.